This T cell receptor beta chain was captured in a study of glioma-infiltrating T cells after dendritic cell vaccination. Study context: Dendritic cell vaccination trial patients had either newly diagnosed or recurrent glioblastoma. Autologous tumor lysate was loaded overnight onto monocyte-derived dendritic cells grown seven days with IL-4 and GM-CSF.

Details on this clone: Its target is unknown.

Whole-study findings and limits: Higher pretreatment TIL content predicted longer progression-free time and survival.

Described time point: after dendritic cell vaccination, including at tumor progression/relapse. The primer mix had 60 V beta and 13 J beta primers. Using immunoSEQ multiplex PCR, the repertoire was profiled, and TCRdb retains in-frame clones only, with some absent. The sample lists 100,000 or so clones; 85% to 90% were seen once. This receptor was identified in a human donor with glioblastoma. The sequenced sample was blood, obtained after dendritic cell vaccination.

CDR3 coding DNA: TGTGCCAGCAAAATCAGGGACAGGGGAAACTCCGAGCAGTACTTC. Protein: CASKIRDRGNSEQYF. The V gene is TRBV21-1, the J gene TRBJ2-7; the DNA was not used to check the table's D call, TRBD1. TRBV21-1 is assigned pseudogene status. The CDR3 spans 15 residues.